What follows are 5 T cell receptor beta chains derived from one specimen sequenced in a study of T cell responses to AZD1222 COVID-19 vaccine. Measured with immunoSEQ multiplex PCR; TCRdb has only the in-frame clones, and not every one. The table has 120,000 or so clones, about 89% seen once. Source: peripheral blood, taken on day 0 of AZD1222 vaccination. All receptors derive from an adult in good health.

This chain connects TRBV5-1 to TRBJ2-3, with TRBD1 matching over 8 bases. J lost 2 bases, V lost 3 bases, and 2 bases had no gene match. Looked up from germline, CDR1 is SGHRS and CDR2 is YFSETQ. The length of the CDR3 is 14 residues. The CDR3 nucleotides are TGCGCCAGCAGCTCGGGACAGGACACAGATACGCAGTATTTT. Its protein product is CASSSGQDTDTQYF.

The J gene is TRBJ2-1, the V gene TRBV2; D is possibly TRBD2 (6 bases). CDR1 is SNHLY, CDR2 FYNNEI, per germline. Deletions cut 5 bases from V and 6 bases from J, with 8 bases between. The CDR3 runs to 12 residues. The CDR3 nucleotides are TGTGCCAGCAGTTCCGGGGGCAATGAGCAGTTCTTC. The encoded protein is CASSSGGNEQFF.

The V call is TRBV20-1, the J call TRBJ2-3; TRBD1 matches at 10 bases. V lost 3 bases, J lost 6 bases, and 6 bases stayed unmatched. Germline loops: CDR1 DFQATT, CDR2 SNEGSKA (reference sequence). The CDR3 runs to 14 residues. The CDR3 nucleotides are TGCAGTGCTAGTACCGGGACAGGGGCCGATACGCAGTATTTT. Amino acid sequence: CSASTGTGADTQYF.

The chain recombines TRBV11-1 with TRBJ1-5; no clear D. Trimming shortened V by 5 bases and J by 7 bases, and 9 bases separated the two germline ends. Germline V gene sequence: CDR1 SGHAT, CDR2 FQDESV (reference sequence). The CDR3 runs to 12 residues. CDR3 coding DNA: TGTGCCAGCAGCACCCTCGGACAGCCCCAGCATTTT. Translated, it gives CASSTLGQPQHF.

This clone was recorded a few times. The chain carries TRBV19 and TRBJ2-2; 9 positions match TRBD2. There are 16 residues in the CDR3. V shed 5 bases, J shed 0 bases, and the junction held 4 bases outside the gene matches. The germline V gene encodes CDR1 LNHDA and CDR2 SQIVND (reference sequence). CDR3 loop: CASSPIAGANTGELFF. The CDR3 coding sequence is TGTGCCAGTAGTCCAATAGCGGGGGCGAACACCGGGGAGCTGTTTTTT.